The 26 T cell receptor beta chains reported below all come from one sample, sequenced in a study of blood T cell repertoires in COVID-19. Clones were sequenced by immunoSEQ multiplex PCR, and TCRdb holds only the in-frame ones, with some missing. The repertoire consists of roughly 290,000 clones, with approximately 83% occurring once and the leading ten covering around 14%. The source material was peripheral blood. The receptors were sampled from a person in their 70s with COVID-19, enrolled during active disease.

This chain joins TRBV6-2 or TRBV6-3 and TRBJ2-6; D call uncertain. V was clipped by 5 bases and J by 0 bases, with 8 bases between them. The CDR3 extends over 15 amino acids. Germline CDR1 and CDR2: MNHEY and SVGEGT. The CDR3 reads CASSQIPSGANVLTF. The CDR3 DNA is TGTGCCAGCAGTCAGATACCCTCTGGGGCCAACGTCCTGACTTTC.

Note on this clone: The junction shows a germline mismatch at one end, possibly a read error. At the DNA level, this CDR3 is encoded by other sequences in the same sample as well. The chain couples TRBV5-6 to TRBJ1-1, with 7 bases that match TRBD1. The CDR3 spans 15 residues. Germline values: CDR1 SGHDT, CDR2 YYEEEE. The CDR3 is CASSLVRGPNTEAFF. The CDR3 nucleotides read TGTGCCAGCAGTTTGGTAAGGGGGCCTAACACTGAAGCTTTCTTT.

As to this clone: This may arise from a read error, as a much more abundant clone is one base away. Other DNA sequences within the sample encode an identical CDR3. The gene calls are TRBV4-3 and TRBJ2-5; D is perhaps TRBD2 (6 bases). Trimming left V 0 bases short and J 4 bases short, with 9 bases between. The CDR3 has 14 amino acids. Germline CDR1 is LGHNA and CDR2 is YSLEER. CDR3 protein: CASSQDTSRETQYF. DNA of the CDR3: TGCGCCAGCAGCCAAGATACTAGCCGAGAGACCCAGTACTTC.

The rearrangement uses TRBV10-3 and TRBJ1-2; TRBD1 matches 9 bases. Germline lookup yields CDR1 ENHRY and CDR2 SYGVKD. V lost 10 bases and J lost 2; bases outside the gene matches: 2. The CDR3 has 12 residues. In nucleotides, the CDR3 is TGTGCCAGTGGGACAGGGAACTATGGCTACACCTTC. It specifies CASGTGNYGYTF.

The chain is built from TRBV4-2 and TRBJ2-3; 8 positions match TRBD2. Trimming removed 0 bases from V and 15 bases from J; junction bases left unmatched: 8. CDR3 length: 13 amino acids. Germline loops: CDR1 LGHNA, CDR2 YNFKEQ. CDR3 region: CASSQDPGTRIYF. The CDR3 DNA is TGTGCCAGCAGCCAAGACCCCGGGACTAGGATTTATTTT.

The gene calls are TRBV19 and TRBJ2-6, with a possible D match to TRBD2 (5 bases). The germline gives CDR1 LNHDA, CDR2 SQIVND (reference sequence). With 7 bases removed from V and 2 bases from J, the gap between germline ends came to 9 bases. The CDR3 has 14 amino acids. CDR3 loop: CASTRRTGANVLTF. The CDR3 coding sequence is TGTGCCAGTACGAGGAGGACTGGGGCCAACGTCCTGACTTTC.

The chain employs TRBV28 and TRBJ2-7, with a tentative D call TRBD1 (6 bases). This CDR3 has 14 residues. The V gene's germline CDR1 is MDHEN and CDR2 SYDVKM. The ends were cut back, 7 bases at V and 3 bases at J, with 16 bases in the middle. The CDR3 DNA sequence: TGTGCCAGCACTGGGATACAGGGAATCTACGAGCAGTACTTC. This translates into CASTGIQGIYEQYF.

The chain is built from TRBV28 and TRBJ1-6, with D tentatively TRBD1 (6 bases). Trimming stripped 6 bases from V and 6 bases from J, with 12 bases between. The CDR3 totals 14 residues. Per germline, CDR1 MDHEN and CDR2 SYDVKM. CDR3 coding DNA: TGTGCCAGCAGGCCGGGACACGTTAATTCACCCCTCCACTTT. Translating it yields CASRPGHVNSPLHF.

The chain recombines TRBV6-4 with TRBJ2-1; TRBD2 is a possible D gene (6 bases). Between the trimmed V and J ends, which lost 6 bases and 6 bases, there was a span of 18 bases. The CDR3 extends over 15 amino acids. CDR1 and CDR2 (germline): MRHNA, SNTAGT. The CDR3 DNA is TGTGCCAGCAGGAGAACCGGGACTGCATCCAATGAGCAGTTCTTC. It yields the protein CASRRTGTASNEQFF.

The gene calls are TRBV4-2 and TRBJ2-3; a weak D match, TRBD1 (7 bases). The CDR3 extends over 15 amino acids. V lost 1 base and J 5 bases, leaving 13 bases between the germline ends. The germline V gene has CDR1 LGHNA and CDR2 YNFKEQ. The CDR3 reads CASSQGQGGGDTQYF. The CDR3 DNA is TGTGCCAGCAGCCAAGGACAGGGAGGCGGAGATACGCAGTATTTT.

This clone was recorded a few times. This rearrangement joins TRBV5-8 to TRBJ1-4; no firm D call. The CDR3 contains 13 residues. Per germline, CDR1 SGHTS and CDR2 YDEGEE. Between the trimmed V and J ends, which lost 4 bases and 6 bases, there was a span of 10 bases. The CDR3 protein is CASSPRFDEKLFF. CDR3 nucleotides: TGTGCCAGCAGCCCCCGTTTTGATGAAAAACTGTTTTTT.

The chain couples TRBV6-5 to TRBJ2-3, with 9 bases matching TRBD2. Germline V gene lookup returns CDR1 MNHEY and CDR2 SVGAGI. There are 15 residues in the CDR3. V trimming: 6 bases; J trimming: 3 bases; junction bases outside the gene matches: 7. CDR3 residues: CASSKTSGLTDTQYF. The CDR3 DNA follows: TGTGCCAGCAGCAAAACTAGCGGGCTGACAGATACGCAGTATTTT.

This chain uses TRBV5-6 with TRBJ1-4, with D possibly matching TRBD1 (6 bases). Deletions cut 2 bases from V and 10 bases from J, with 30 bases between. Per the germline V gene, CDR1 is SGHDT and CDR2 is YYEEEE. The CDR3 sequence is 19 residues long. The CDR3 reads CASSFSILETGTSEGKLFF. As DNA, the CDR3 is TGTGCCAGCAGCTTCTCGATCCTGGAGACAGGAACTTCAGAAGGAAAACTGTTTTTT. Together with reference TRBV5-6 and TRBJ1-4, the CDR3 gives the full variable domain: DAGVTQSPTHLIKTRGQQVTLRCSPKSGHDTVSWYQQALGQGPQFIFQYYEEEERQRGNFPDRFSGHQFPNYSSELNVNALLLGDSALYLCASSFSILETGTSEGKLFFGSGTQLSVL.

This clone has only one observation. The chain joins TRBV28 to TRBJ2-2; D gene ambiguous. The CDR3 runs 14 residues. CDR1 MDHEN and CDR2 SYDVKM come from the germline V gene. The V and J ends lost 5 bases and 4 bases respectively, with 11 bases between them. In DNA, the CDR3 is TGTGCCAGCAGTCTCAGGCCACTCACCGGGGAGCTGTTTTTT. Translating it yields CASSLRPLTGELFF. Drawing the rest from reference TRBV28 and TRBJ2-2, the complete variable domain is DVKVTQSSRYLVKRTGEKVFLECVQDMDHENMFWYRQDPGLGLRLIYFSYDVKMKEKGDIPEGYSVSREKKERFSLILESASTNQTSMYLCASSLRPLTGELFFGEGSRLTVL.

The chain has TRBV7-2 and TRBJ1-1, with 8 bases identical to TRBD1. Germline values: CDR1 SGHTA, CDR2 FQGNSA. The CDR3 totals 16 residues. V trimming: 5 bases; J trimming: 1 base; junction bases outside the gene matches: 9. The CDR3 here is CASSLDPDRANTEAFF. DNA of the CDR3: TGTGCCAGCAGCCTTGACCCGGACAGGGCGAACACTGAAGCTTTCTTT.

The chain joins TRBV7-2 to TRBJ1-2; D possibly corresponds to TRBD1 (5 bases). The CDR3 runs 14 residues. Germline V gene sequence: CDR1 SGHTA, CDR2 FQGNSA. V lost 5 bases and J lost 0, with 10 bases in between. The CDR3 region has the DNA TGTGCCAGCAGCACCCGACAGACTAACTATGGCTACACCTTC. Encoded protein: CASSTRQTNYGYTF. Filled out from reference TRBV7-2 and TRBJ1-2, the complete variable domain reads GAGVSQSPSNKVTEKGKDVELRCDPISGHTALYWYRQSLGQGLEFLIYFQGNSAPDKSGLPSDRFSAERTGGSVSTLTIQRTQQEDSAVYLCASSTRQTNYGYTFGSGTRLTVV.

V usage is TRBV27 and J usage is TRBJ2-7; 7 positions match TRBD2. CDR1 and CDR2 from the germline V gene are MNHEY and SMNVEV (reference sequence). V dropped 6 bases and J dropped 3; count of bases not matched to a gene: 11. The CDR3 has 15 residues. DNA of the CDR3: TGTGCCAGCAGGGGCTCCGGGACTACCCTCTACGAGCAGTACTTC. Translated, it gives CASRGSGTTLYEQYF.

The gene calls are TRBV25-1 and TRBJ2-5, with a weak D call TRBD1 (6 bases). The CDR3 length is 15 residues. Germline assignment: CDR1 MGHDK and CDR2 SYGVNS. V was clipped by 3 bases and J by 1 base, with 12 bases between them. CDR3 sequence: CASSESRTVQETQYF. The CDR3 nucleotides are TGTGCCAGCAGTGAGTCTCGGACAGTCCAAGAGACCCAGTACTTC. The variable domain in full, with the rest retrieved from reference TRBV25-1 and TRBJ2-5, is EADIYQTPRYLVIGTGKKITLECSQTMGHDKMYWYQQDPGMELHLIHYSYGVNSTEKGDLSSESTVSRIRTEHFPLTLESARPSHTSQYLCASSESRTVQETQYFGPGTRLLVL.

This clone was detected only a few times. This chain connects TRBV29-1 to TRBJ2-7; TRBD1 is a possible D gene (6 bases). Trimming took 6 bases from V and 1 from J, leaving 10 bases between them. The CDR3 contains 12 residues. Germline CDR1 reads SQVTM; CDR2 reads ANQGSEA. The DNA for the CDR3 is TGCAGCGTCAACGGACAGTCCTACGAGCAGTACTTC. This translates into CSVNGQSYEQYF.

The chain links TRBV6-5 to TRBJ2-6, with 7 bases identical to TRBD1. V dropped 2 bases and J dropped 2; count of bases not matched to a gene: 0. Germline CDR1 is MNHEY and CDR2 is SVGAGI. The CDR3 spans 15 residues. CDR3 sequence reads: CASSYDRAGANVLTF. The CDR3 DNA follows: TGTGCCAGCAGTTACGACAGGGCTGGGGCCAACGTCCTGACTTTC.

This chain joins TRBV13 and TRBJ2-3; 10 bases line up with TRBD2. Germline V CDR1 and CDR2: PRHDT, FYEKMQ (reference sequence). Trimming at V came to 6 bases and at J to 4 bases, leaving 10 bases not matched to a gene. CDR3 size: 16 residues. CDR3 sequence (DNA): TGTGCCAGCAGGGTTAGCGGGAGGTGGTTCCCAGATACGCAGTATTTT. It yields the protein CASRVSGRWFPDTQYF.

This clone was observed a handful of times. The chain couples TRBV2 to TRBJ1-1, with D hard to call. V lost 6 bases to trimming and J lost 1 base, with 12 bases between them. Germline CDR1 reads SNHLY; CDR2 reads FYNNEI. This CDR3 contains 14 residues. The DNA of the CDR3 is TGTGCCAGCAGGTACCGTCGGGGGAACACTGAAGCTTTCTTT. Its protein product is CASRYRRGNTEAFF.

V is TRBV6-2 or TRBV6-3 and J is TRBJ1-2, with 8 bases identical to TRBD1. Losses at the gene ends were 4 bases for V and 2 bases for J; bases not matched to a gene: 6. This CDR3 region has 15 residues. Germline-derived CDR1 and CDR2 are MNHEY and SVGEGT. CDR3 in amino acids: CASSWTDRGNYGYTF. The CDR3 bases are TGTGCCAGCAGTTGGACAGACAGGGGCAACTATGGCTACACCTTC.

The chain uses TRBV5-5 and TRBJ1-2; D call uncertain. The CDR3 covers 13 residues. CDR1 and CDR2 (germline): SGHKS, YYEKEE (reference sequence). V was clipped by 1 base and J by 2 bases, with 6 bases between them. CDR3 coding DNA: TGTGCCAGCAGCTTGAACCGGAACTATGGCTACACCTTC. This translates into CASSLNRNYGYTF. Together with reference TRBV5-5 and TRBJ1-2, the CDR3 gives the full variable domain: DAGVTQSPTHLIKTRGQQVTLRCSPISGHKSVSWYQQVLGQGPQFIFQYYEKEERGRGNFPDRFSARQFPNYSSELNVNALLLGDSALYLCASSLNRNYGYTFGSGTRLTVV.

The chain has TRBV12-2 and TRBJ2-5; the table's D gene call, TRBD2, was not cross checked with the DNA. TRBV12-2 is an annotated pseudogene. The CDR3 extends over 16 amino acids. The CDR3 spells CASRLAVRGVGETQYF. The CDR3 DNA sequence: TGTGCAAGTCGCTTAGCCGTACGGGGGGTTGGGGAGACCCAGTACTTC.

The J gene is TRBJ1-4, the V gene TRBV5-6, with 7 bases fitting TRBD1. This CDR3 contains 15 residues. V shed 4 bases and J 2 bases; nucleotides not matched to a gene: 5. Germline lookup yields CDR1 SGHDT and CDR2 YYEEEE. The CDR3 reads CASSLSGGTNEKLFF. Here the CDR3 DNA reads TGTGCCAGCAGCCTCTCAGGGGGTACTAATGAAAAACTGTTTTTT.